Shown below are 10 T cell receptor beta chains from a single sample sequenced in a study of T cell repertoires in cytomegalovirus infection. These receptors have no known antigen. Each CDR3 protein gets one entry after TCRdb re-called the reads with MiXCR. In the table there are about 350,000 distinct CDR3 sequences, roughly 34% of which are singletons. This material consisted of cultured PBMCs, taken from culture after CMV antigen stimulation. These receptors all come from a human donor in good health (CMV status not recorded). Some clones in this sample may be carry-over from other donors' samples.

In its sample, this clonotype was seen a few times. J is TRBJ2-7 and V is TRBV6-1; D might be TRBD1 (5 bases). The V and J ends lost 6 bases and 3 bases respectively, with 9 bases between them. Germline V gene data show CDR1 as MNHNS and CDR2 as SASEGT. There are 12 residues in the CDR3. The DNA of the CDR3 is TGTGCCAGCAGAGCGACAGTCTACGAGCAGTACTTC. The encoded protein is CASRATVYEQYF.

In this sample, this clonotype turned up many times. The chain has TRBV15 and TRBJ2-1; D possibly uses TRBD1 or TRBD2 (5 bases each). The V gene lost 0 bases and the J gene lost 8 bases, with 17 bases spanning the gap. Germline V lookup: CDR1 LNHNV, CDR2 YYDKDF (reference sequence). There are 16 residues in the CDR3. CDR3 nucleotide sequence: TGTGCCACCAGCAGAGAAAGCGGTAAGGGGCCTGATGAGCAGTTCTTC. Translated, it gives CATSRESGKGPDEQFF.

The sample holds one count of this clonotype. In this CDR3 the conserved last residue, phenylalanine or tryptophan, is missing, so a read error is likely. This chain joins TRBV27 and TRBJ2-1; a possible D gene is TRBD2 (5 bases). The CDR3 runs to 12 residues. Germline CDR1 is MNHEY and CDR2 is SMNVEV (reference sequence). With 3 bases removed from V and 8 bases from J, the gap between germline ends came to 8 bases. CDR3 in DNA: TGTGCCAGCAGTTTGCTCGGGGATGAGCAGTTCATC. Translating it yields CASSLLGDEQFI.

The chain joins TRBV27 to TRBJ2-7; 8 bases are a match to TRBD1. The germline gives CDR1 MNHEY, CDR2 SMNVEV (reference sequence). Germline trimming cut 4 bases from V and 3 bases from J; bases unmatched to any gene: 5. This CDR3 comprises 14 residues. The CDR3 nucleotides read TGTGCCAGCAGTTCCTGGACAGGGCACTACGAGCAGTACTTC. This translates into CASSSWTGHYEQYF.

This chain uses TRBV10-3 with TRBJ1-5, with a possible D match to TRBD1 (6 bases). Deletions cut 9 bases from V and 2 bases from J, with 26 bases between. The CDR3 runs to 18 residues. Germline V lookup: CDR1 ENHRY, CDR2 SYGVKD. CDR3 loop: CAIMVNGRGGARNQPQHF. Here the CDR3 DNA reads TGTGCCATTATGGTCAACGGGAGGGGGGGGGCTCGCAATCAGCCCCAGCATTTT.

J is TRBJ2-1 and V is TRBV12-3 or TRBV12-4; the D gene is possibly TRBD2 (5 bases). Trimming stripped 2 bases from V and 2 bases from J, with 13 bases between. This CDR3 is 16 amino acids long. As DNA, the CDR3 is TGTGCCAGCAGTTTAAAAGACGGGATTACCTACAATGAGCAGTTCTTC. Translated, it gives CASSLKDGITYNEQFF.

The chain links TRBV27 to TRBJ1-6, with D tentatively TRBD1 (5 bases). V was trimmed by 2 bases and J by 13 bases, leaving 15 bases between them. CDR1 and CDR2 (germline): MNHEY, SMNVEV (reference sequence). This CDR3 is built from 14 residues. This CDR3 is CASSLGTFVSPLHF. DNA of the CDR3: TGTGCCAGCAGTTTAGGGACTTTTGTTTCGCCCCTCCACTTT.

In its sample, this clonotype was seen many times. The chain employs TRBV12-3 or TRBV12-4 and TRBJ1-2; D remains unclear. This CDR3 spans 13 amino acids. With 5 bases removed from V and 2 bases from J, the gap between germline ends came to 9 bases. The CDR3 loop reads CASSAGLNYGYTF. DNA for the CDR3: TGTGCCAGCAGTGCAGGACTCAACTATGGCTACACCTTC.

A few counts support this clonotype. The V gene is TRBV27, the J gene TRBJ2-2; 12 nucleotides line up with TRBD2. V lost 4 bases, J lost 2 bases, and 5 bases stayed unmatched. The CDR3 extends over 17 amino acids. Germline V gives CDR1 MNHEY, CDR2 SMNVEV (reference sequence). DNA for the CDR3: TGTGCCAGCAGTTGGCGACTAGCGGGAGAAAACACCGGGGAGCTGTTTTTT. As protein: CASSWRLAGENTGELFF.

This clonotype has just a few counts. The chain links TRBV2 to TRBJ1-5; 8 bases match TRBD1. This CDR3 has 15 residues. V lost 8 bases and J lost 1; bases outside the gene matches: 7. The germline CDR1 and CDR2 sequences are SNHLY and FYNNEI. The DNA of the CDR3 is TGTGCCAGCGGTCAGGGGGCGGCAAGCAATCAGCCCCAGCATTTT. Encoded protein: CASGQGAASNQPQHF. Supplemented by reference TRBV2 and TRBJ1-5, the full variable domain reads EPEVTQTPSHQVTQMGQEVILRCVPISNHLYFYWYRQILGQKVEFLVSFYNNEISEKSEIFDDQFSVERPDGSNFTLKIRSTKLEDSAMYFCASGQGAASNQPQHFGDGTRLSIL.